This TCR beta chain is drawn from a study of blood T cells in healthy people across ages. CDR1 is DFQATT, CDR2 SNEGSKA, per germline (reference sequence). CDR3 length: 13 residues. Combining a sample-barcoded 5' primer with a J-beta primer mix, a second PCR ran for roughly 7 to 12 cycles. TCRdb used MiXCR to reprocess the 5' RACE reads, holding one entry per CDR3 protein. The repertoire consists of approximately 880,000 distinct CDR3 sequences, with roughly 52% occurring once and the leading ten covering around an eighth. The V call is TRBV20-1, the J call TRBJ2-7; the D is unclear. The J call may be wrong; the DNA end is better matched by TRBJ2-5. The TCR originated in a man aged 25 to 40 in good health. Sequencing was done on a sample of blood. CDR3 in amino acids: CSALESLRGTQYF. CDR3 DNA: TGCAGTGCACTGGAATCATTACGCGGGACCCAGTACTTC.